The 13 T cell receptor beta chains listed next were all sequenced from one sample in a study of breast tumors, draining lymph nodes, adjacent tissues. Samples came from axillary lymph nodes draining the breast cancer. TCRdb independently ran MiXCR on the multiplex PCR reads; one entry per CDR3 protein. Here the sample spans under 150,000 distinct CDR3 sequences, around 20% being singletons. The source material was axillary lymph node tissue. These receptors came from a female donor with breast cancer. Some clones in this sample may be carry-over from other donors' samples.

This clonotype was counted ten times or more. The J gene is TRBJ1-2, the V gene TRBV2; weak D call: TRBD1 (5 bases). Trimming stripped 5 bases from V and 0 bases from J, with 13 bases between. The CDR3 length is 15 residues. Germline loops: CDR1 SNHLY, CDR2 FYNNEI. CDR3 sequence (DNA): TGTGCCAGCAGTTCGCGACAGCTAACTAACTATGGCTACACCTTC. This encodes CASSSRQLTNYGYTF.

This clonotype has a handful of counts. The CDR3 region has the DNA TGTGCCAGCACGGACTACCTGGAGGGCACCATATATTTT. Residues: CASTDYLEGTIYF. The chain combines TRBV28 with TRBJ1-3; D unclear. The CDR3 consists of 13 residues. Trimming took off 7 bases at V and 9 bases at J, with 16 bases between the two ends. Germline CDR1 MDHEN, CDR2 SYDVKM.

Many counts were recorded for this clonotype. CDR3 nucleotide sequence: TGTGCCAGCAGCTTAAGGGCGGTCCCCGGCTACACCTTC. Protein product: CASSLRAVPGYTF. The V gene is TRBV11-2, the J gene TRBJ1-2; unclear D gene. This CDR3 has 13 residues. Germline V gene sequence: CDR1 SGHAT, CDR2 FQNNGV. V was trimmed by 2 bases and J by 8 bases, leaving 12 bases between them.

This clonotype was counted between two and nine times. The germline gene is not matched at one end of the junction; a read error may be the cause. This sequence joins TRBV7-2 and TRBJ2-7; weak D call: TRBD1 (5 bases). Germline V lookup: CDR1 SGHTA, CDR2 FQGNSA. The length of the CDR3 is 13 residues. Here the CDR3 DNA reads TGTGCCAGCAGCCCGACCAGGGCCCCCCCCCGGGACTTC. Its protein product is CASSPTRAPPRDF.

This clonotype was seen many times. The V and J genes are TRBV4-2 and TRBJ2-1; 9 nucleotides agree with TRBD2. The J segment lost 4 bases and the V segment lost 4 bases, leaving 8 bases of the junction unmatched. In germline, CDR1 is LGHNA, CDR2 YNFKEQ. CDR3 size: 16 residues. The CDR3 DNA reads as TGTGCCAGCAGCCCGGGCGGGACTAGCCAATACAATGAGCAGTTCTTC. Amino acids: CASSPGGTSQYNEQFF.

This clonotype was seen at least ten times. In nucleotides, the CDR3 is TGTGCCAGCAGCCCATCGGGACAGTCCTATGGCTACACCTTC. Translating gives CASSPSGQSYGYTF. The rearrangement links TRBV7-2 to TRBJ1-2, with 7 bases fitting TRBD1. The CDR3 consists of 14 residues. Germline V lookup: CDR1 SGHTA, CDR2 FQGNSA. V lost 5 bases, J lost 4 bases, and 7 bases stayed unmatched.

This clonotype was seen ten or more times. The V and J genes are TRBV19 and TRBJ2-3; 7 nucleotides align to TRBD2. The CDR3 length is 14 residues. Losses at the gene ends were 3 bases for V and 8 bases for J; bases not matched to a gene: 8. The germline CDR1 and CDR2 sequences are LNHDA and SQIVND (reference sequence). CDR3 bases: TGTGCCAGTAGTATTGGGACTAACGTGGGTACGCAGTATTTT. Encoded protein: CASSIGTNVGTQYF.

This chain joins TRBV20-1 and TRBJ2-4; D not resolved. The CDR3 is 13 amino acids. Germline CDR1 is DFQATT and CDR2 is SNEGSKA (reference sequence). Trimming removed 3 bases from V and 0 bases from J, with 6 bases in between. The CDR3 DNA sequence: TGCAGTGCTAGTTCGGTAGCCAAAAACATTCAGTACTTC. This translates into CSASSVAKNIQYF.

This clonotype was observed a handful of times. Here the CDR3 reads CATSRDKNTEAFF. DNA of the CDR3: TGTGCCACCAGCAGAGATAAGAACACTGAAGCTTTCTTT. This chain links TRBV15 with TRBJ1-1, with no clear D. Germline lookup yields CDR1 LNHNV and CDR2 YYDKDF (reference sequence). V was clipped by 0 bases and J by 1 base, with 3 bases between them. The CDR3 contains 13 residues.

This clonotype occurred a few times. V usage is TRBV11-2 and J usage is TRBJ2-2, with 8 positions matching TRBD1. Losses at the gene ends were 5 bases for V and 5 bases for J; bases not matched to a gene: 7. CDR3 length: 15 amino acids. Germline V gene sequence: CDR1 SGHAT, CDR2 FQNNGV. The CDR3 spells CASSLPDRATGELFF. CDR3 DNA sequence: TGTGCCAGCAGCCTACCGGACAGGGCGACCGGGGAGCTGTTTTTT.

This clonotype was seen only a few times. This chain links TRBV27 with TRBJ1-5, with 7 bases fitting TRBD1. The CDR3 extends over 13 amino acids. Germline V CDR1 and CDR2: MNHEY, SMNVEV (reference sequence). V dropped 2 bases and J dropped 7; count of bases not matched to a gene: 2. The CDR3 DNA is TGTGCCAGCAGTTTAGACAGGGTCCAGCCCCAGCATTTT. It encodes CASSLDRVQPQHF.

This clonotype was found many times. The genes are TRBV20-1 and TRBJ2-1; 10 nucleotides match TRBD2. The CDR3 consists of 15 residues. Looked up from germline, CDR1 is DFQATT and CDR2 is SNEGSKA (reference sequence). The V segment lost 6 bases and the J segment 2 bases; nucleotides outside the gene matches: 7. The CDR3 is CSAVGTSATYNEQFF. The CDR3 nucleotides are TGCAGTGCCGTCGGGACTAGCGCCACCTACAATGAGCAGTTCTTC.

The sample holds one count of this clonotype. A much larger clone differs from this one at a single base, so this may be a read error. This chain links TRBV19 with TRBJ2-5, with TRBD1 matching 9 bases. CDR3 length: 14 residues. Looked up from germline, CDR1 is LNHDA and CDR2 is SQIVND (reference sequence). The CDR3 DNA reads TGTGCCAGTAGTGCACAGGGGGCGAGGGAGACCCAGCACTTC. The encoded protein is CASSAQGARETQHF.